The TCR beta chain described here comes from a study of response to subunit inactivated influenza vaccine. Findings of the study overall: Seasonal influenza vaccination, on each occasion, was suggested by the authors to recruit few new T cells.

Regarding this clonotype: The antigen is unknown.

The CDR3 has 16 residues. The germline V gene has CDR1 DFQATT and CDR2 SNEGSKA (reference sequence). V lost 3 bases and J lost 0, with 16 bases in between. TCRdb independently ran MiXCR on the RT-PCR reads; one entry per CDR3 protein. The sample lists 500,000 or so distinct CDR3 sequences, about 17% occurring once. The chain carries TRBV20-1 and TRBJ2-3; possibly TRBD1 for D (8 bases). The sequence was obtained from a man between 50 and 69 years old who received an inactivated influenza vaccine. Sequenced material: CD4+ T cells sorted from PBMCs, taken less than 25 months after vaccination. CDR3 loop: CSASRGQGGSTDTQYF. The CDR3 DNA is TGCAGTGCTAGTCGCGGACAGGGAGGGAGCACAGATACGCAGTATTTT.